The T cell receptor (beta chain) under discussion was sequenced for a study of shared clonotypes between healthy human individuals. Study as a whole: The people who gave samples were two women and a few men aged 18 to 49.

This table comes from immunoSEQ multiplex PCR, and its TCRdb copy is limited to in-frame clones, with some not included. The sample has about 2.4 million clones; 85% to 95% are singletons. V was trimmed by 5 bases and J by 1 base, leaving 11 bases between them. The CDR3 totals 14 residues. CDR1 is SGHTA, CDR2 FQGNSA, per germline. The TCR comes from a man younger than 30 in good health. Sequenced sample: naive CD4+ T cells sorted from blood. Described subset: CD45RA+ positively selected. The rearrangement joins TRBV7-2 to TRBJ1-2; D not certain. CDR3 amino acids: CASSLGGRNYGYTF. The CDR3 coding sequence is TGTGCCAGCAGCCTAGGCGGACGTAACTATGGCTACACCTTC.